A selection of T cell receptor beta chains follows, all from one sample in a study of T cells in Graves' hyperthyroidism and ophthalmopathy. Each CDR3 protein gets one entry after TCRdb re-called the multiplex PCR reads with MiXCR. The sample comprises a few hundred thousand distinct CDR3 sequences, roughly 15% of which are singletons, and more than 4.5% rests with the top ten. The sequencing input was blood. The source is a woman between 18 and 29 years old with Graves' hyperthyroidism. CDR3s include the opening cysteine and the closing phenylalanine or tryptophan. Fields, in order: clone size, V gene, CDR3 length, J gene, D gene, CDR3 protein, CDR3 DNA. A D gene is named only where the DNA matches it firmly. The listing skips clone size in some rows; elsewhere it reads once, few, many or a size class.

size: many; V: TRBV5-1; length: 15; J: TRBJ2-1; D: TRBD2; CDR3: CASSSTSGMYNEQFF; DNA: TGCGCCAGCAGCTCAACTAGCGGCATGTACAATGAGCAGTTCTTC
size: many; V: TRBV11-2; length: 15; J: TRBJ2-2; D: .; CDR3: CASSFPGPPGGELFF; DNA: TGTGCCAGCAGCTTCCCGGGGCCTCCGGGCGGGGAGCTGTTTTTT
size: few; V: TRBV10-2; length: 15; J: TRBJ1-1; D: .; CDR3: CASSEITGGNTEAFF; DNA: TGCGCCAGCAGTGAGATAACAGGAGGTAACACTGAAGCTTTCTTT
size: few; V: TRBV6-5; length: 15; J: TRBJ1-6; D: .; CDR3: CASSYHSTVNSPLHF; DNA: TGTGCCAGCAGTTACCATTCCACCGTTAATTCACCCCTCCACTTT
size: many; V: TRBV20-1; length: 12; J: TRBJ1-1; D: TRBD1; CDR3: CSAWTGETEAFF; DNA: TGCAGTGCATGGACAGGGGAAACTGAAGCTTTCTTT
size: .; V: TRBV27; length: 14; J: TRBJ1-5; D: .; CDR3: CASSSGSQIQPQHF; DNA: TGTGCCAGCAGTTCGGGCAGTCAGATTCAGCCCCAGCATTTT
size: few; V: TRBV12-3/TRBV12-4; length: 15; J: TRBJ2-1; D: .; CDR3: CASSLRLSTYNEQFF; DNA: TGTGCCAGCAGTTTAAGGCTGTCGACCTACAATGAGCAGTTCTTC
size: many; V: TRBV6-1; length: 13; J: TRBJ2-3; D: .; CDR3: CASTPRVADTQYF; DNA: TGTGCCAGCACCCCCAGGGTCGCAGATACGCAGTATTTT
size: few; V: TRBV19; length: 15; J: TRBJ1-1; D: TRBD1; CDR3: CASSIDRGMNTEAFF; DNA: TGTGCCAGTAGTATAGACAGGGGGATGAACACTGAAGCTTTCTTT
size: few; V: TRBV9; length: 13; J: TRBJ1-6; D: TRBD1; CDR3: CASTAGGDSPLHF; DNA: TGTGCCAGCACCGCAGGGGGCGACTCACCCCTCCACTTT
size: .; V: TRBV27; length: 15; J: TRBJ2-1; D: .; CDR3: CASSFGALSYNEQFF; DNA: TGTGCCAGCAGTTTTGGGGCTCTCTCCTACAATGAGCAGTTCTTC
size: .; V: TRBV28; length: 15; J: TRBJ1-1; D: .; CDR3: CAISRITLKNTEAFF; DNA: TGTGCCATATCACGGATCACGCTGAAGAACACTGAAGCTTTCTTT
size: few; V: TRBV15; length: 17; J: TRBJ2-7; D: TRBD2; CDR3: CATSRGSTSGDYYEQYF; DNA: TGTGCCACCAGCAGAGGCTCGACTAGCGGGGACTATTACGAGCAGTACTTC
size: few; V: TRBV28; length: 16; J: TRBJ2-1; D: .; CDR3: CASSYQTGSSINEHFF; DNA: TGTGCCAGCAGTTATCAAACCGGGTCCTCCATCAATGAGCATTTCTTC
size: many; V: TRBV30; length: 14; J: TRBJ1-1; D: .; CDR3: CAWSADHLNTEAFF; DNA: TGTGCCTGGAGCGCCGATCACCTGAACACTGAAGCTTTCTTT
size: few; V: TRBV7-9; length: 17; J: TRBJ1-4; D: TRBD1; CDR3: CASSLGTGEIYNEKLFF; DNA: TGTGCCAGCAGCTTAGGAACAGGGGAAATATATAATGAAAAACTGTTTTTT
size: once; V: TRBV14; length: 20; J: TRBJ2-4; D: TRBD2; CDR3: CASSQGRLAGGLGAKNIQYF; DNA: TGTGCCAGCAGCCAAGGCCGACTAGCGGGAGGGCTGGGTGCCAAAAACATTCAGTACTTC
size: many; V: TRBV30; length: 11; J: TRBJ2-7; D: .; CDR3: CAWSVSYEQYF; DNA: TGTGCCTGGAGTGTCAGCTACGAGCAGTACTTC
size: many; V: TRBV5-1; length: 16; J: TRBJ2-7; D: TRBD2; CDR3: CASSLEGGLAAYEQYF; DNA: TGCGCCAGCAGCTTGGAGGGCGGACTAGCGGCGTACGAGCAGTACTTC
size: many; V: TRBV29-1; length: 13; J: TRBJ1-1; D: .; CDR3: CSVVSAGGTEAFF; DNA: TGCAGCGTTGTTTCCGCCGGGGGCACTGAAGCTTTCTTT
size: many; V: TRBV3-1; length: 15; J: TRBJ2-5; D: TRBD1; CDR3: CASSQGTGARETQYF; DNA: TGTGCCAGCAGCCAAGGTACAGGGGCCAGGGAGACCCAGTACTTC
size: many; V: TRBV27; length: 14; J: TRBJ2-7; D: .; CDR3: CASSFRLEVGEQYF; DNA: TGTGCCAGCAGTTTTAGGCTCGAAGTGGGGGAGCAGTACTTC
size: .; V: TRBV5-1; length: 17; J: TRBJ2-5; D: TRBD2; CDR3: CASSFNAASGPQETQYF; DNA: TGCGCCAGCAGCTTCAATGCGGCTAGCGGACCACAAGAGACCCAGTACTTC
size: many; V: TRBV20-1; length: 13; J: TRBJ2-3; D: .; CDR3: CSAHGGSTDTQYF; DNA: TGCAGTGCTCACGGGGGAAGCACAGATACGCAGTATTTT
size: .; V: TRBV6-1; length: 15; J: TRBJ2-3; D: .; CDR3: CTSTLGASRDDTQYF; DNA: TGTACCAGCACCCTGGGGGCCAGCAGGGATGATACGCAGTATTTT
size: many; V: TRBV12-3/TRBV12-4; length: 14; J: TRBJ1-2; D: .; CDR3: CASSPGRHNYGYTF; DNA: TGTGCCAGCAGTCCAGGGCGCCACAACTATGGCTACACCTTC
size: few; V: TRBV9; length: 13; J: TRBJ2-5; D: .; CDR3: CASSVGLGETQYF; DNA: TGTGCCAGCAGCGTAGGGCTCGGGGAGACCCAGTACTTC
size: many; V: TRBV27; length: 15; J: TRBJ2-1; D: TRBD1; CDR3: CASSLIGTGTNEQFF; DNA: TGTGCCAGCAGTTTAATCGGGACAGGGACTAATGAGCAGTTCTTC
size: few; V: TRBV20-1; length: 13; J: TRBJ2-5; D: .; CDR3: CSATGTGRRTQYF; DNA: TGCAGTGCGACCGGGACTGGGCGTCGGACCCAGTACTTC
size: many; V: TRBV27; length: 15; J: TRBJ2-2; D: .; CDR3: CASSFGGQITGELFF; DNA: TGTGCCAGCAGTTTCGGGGGCCAGATCACCGGGGAGCTGTTTTTT
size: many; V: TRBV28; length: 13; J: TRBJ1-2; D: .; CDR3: CASSSRESYGYTF; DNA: TGTGCCAGCAGTTCCAGGGAAAGCTATGGCTACACCTTC
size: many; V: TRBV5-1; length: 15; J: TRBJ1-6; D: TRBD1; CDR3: CASRTTGGRNSPLHF; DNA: TGCGCCAGCCGAACGACAGGGGGCAGGAATTCACCCCTCCACTTT
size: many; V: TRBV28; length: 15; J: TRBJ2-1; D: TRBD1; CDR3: CASSPRDRRYNEQFF; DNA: TGTGCCAGCAGTCCCCGGGACAGGAGATACAATGAGCAGTTCTTC
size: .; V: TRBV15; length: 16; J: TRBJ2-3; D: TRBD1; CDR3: CATSYGDSPGTDTQYF; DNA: TGTGCCACCAGCTACGGGGACAGCCCGGGCACAGATACGCAGTATTTT
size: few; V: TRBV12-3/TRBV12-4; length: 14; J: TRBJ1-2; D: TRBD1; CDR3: CASSFSGGGYGYTF; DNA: TGTGCCAGCAGTTTTTCAGGGGGCGGCTATGGCTACACCTTC
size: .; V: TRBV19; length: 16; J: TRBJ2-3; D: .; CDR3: CASSSWVGSGTDTQYF; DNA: TGTGCCAGTAGCTCCTGGGTGGGTAGTGGCACAGATACGCAGTATTTT
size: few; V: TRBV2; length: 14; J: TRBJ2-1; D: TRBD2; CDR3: CATISSGRHSEQFF; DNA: TGTGCCACAATCTCTAGCGGGAGACATTCTGAGCAGTTCTTC
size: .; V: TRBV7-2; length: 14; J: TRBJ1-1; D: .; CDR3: CASSSVGGNTEAFF; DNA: TGTGCCAGCAGCTCAGTAGGTGGGAACACTGAAGCTTTCTTT
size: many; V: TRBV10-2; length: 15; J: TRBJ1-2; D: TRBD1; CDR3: CASSEPGTGRVGYTF; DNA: TGCGCCAGCAGTGAGCCCGGGACAGGGCGTGTTGGCTACACCTTC
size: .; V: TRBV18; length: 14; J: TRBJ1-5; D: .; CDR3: CASSDDLPSQPQHF; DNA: TGTGCCAGCTCGGACGACCTCCCAAGTCAGCCCCAGCATTTT
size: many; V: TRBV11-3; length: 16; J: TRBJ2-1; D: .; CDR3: CASSLGGTLSYNEQFF; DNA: TGTGCCAGCAGCTTAGGGGGGACTCTCTCCTACAATGAGCAGTTCTTC
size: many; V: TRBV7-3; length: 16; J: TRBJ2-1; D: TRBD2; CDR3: CASSLRLAGGRDEQFF; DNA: TGTGCCAGCAGCTTACGGCTAGCGGGAGGGCGGGATGAGCAGTTCTTC
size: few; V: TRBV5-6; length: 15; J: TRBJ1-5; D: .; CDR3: CASSLGGRSNQPQHF; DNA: TGTGCCAGCAGCTTGGGGGGGCGAAGCAATCAGCCCCAGCATTTT
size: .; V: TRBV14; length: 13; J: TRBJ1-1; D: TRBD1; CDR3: CASSPGGQGEAFF; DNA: TGTGCCAGCAGCCCGGGGGGACAGGGAGAAGCTTTCTTT
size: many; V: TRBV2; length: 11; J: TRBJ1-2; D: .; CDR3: CASSDWDGYTF; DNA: TGTGCCAGCAGTGATTGGGATGGCTACACCTTC
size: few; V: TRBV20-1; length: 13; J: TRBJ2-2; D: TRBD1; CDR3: CSARDRGPGELFF; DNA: TGCAGTGCTAGAGATAGGGGGCCCGGGGAGCTGTTTTTT
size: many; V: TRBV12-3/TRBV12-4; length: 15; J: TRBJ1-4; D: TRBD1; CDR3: CASSSTGGINEKLFF; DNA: TGTGCCAGCAGTTCCACAGGGGGTATCAATGAAAAACTGTTTTTT
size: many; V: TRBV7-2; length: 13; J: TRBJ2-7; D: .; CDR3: CASSLLSGTEQYF; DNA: TGTGCCAGCAGCTTATTGTCGGGAACCGAGCAGTACTTC
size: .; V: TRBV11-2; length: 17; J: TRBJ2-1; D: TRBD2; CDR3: CASSSQILAGEYNEQFF; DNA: TGTGCCAGCAGCTCCCAGATCCTAGCGGGAGAGTACAATGAGCAGTTCTTC
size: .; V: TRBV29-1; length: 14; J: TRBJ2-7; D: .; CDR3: CSVEPPGRPFEQYF; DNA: TGCAGCGTTGAACCCCCGGGACGACCCTTCGAGCAGTACTTC
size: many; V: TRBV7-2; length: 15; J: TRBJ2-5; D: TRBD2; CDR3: CASSQMGLGQETQYF; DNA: TGTGCCAGCAGCCAAATGGGACTAGGCCAAGAGACCCAGTACTTC
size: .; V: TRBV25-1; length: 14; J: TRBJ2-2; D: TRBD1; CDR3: CASSPSTGTGELFF; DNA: TGTGCCAGCAGCCCCTCGACAGGGACCGGGGAGCTGTTTTTT
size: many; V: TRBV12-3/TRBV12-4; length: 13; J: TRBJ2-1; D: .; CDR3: CASSLVERVEQFF; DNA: TGTGCCAGCAGTTTGGTCGAACGGGTTGAGCAGTTCTTC
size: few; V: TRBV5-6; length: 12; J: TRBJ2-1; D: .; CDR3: CASSSTQMEQFF; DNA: TGTGCCAGCAGCTCGACACAAATGGAGCAGTTCTTC
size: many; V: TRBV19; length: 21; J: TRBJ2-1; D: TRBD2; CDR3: CASSPSIYQGLAGFTYNEQFF; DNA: TGTGCCAGTAGCCCATCGATCTACCAAGGACTAGCGGGATTTACCTACAATGAGCAGTTCTTC
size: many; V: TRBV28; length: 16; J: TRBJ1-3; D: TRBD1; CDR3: CASSKFRTGVGNTIYF; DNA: TGTGCCAGCAGTAAATTCCGGACAGGGGTTGGAAACACCATATATTTT
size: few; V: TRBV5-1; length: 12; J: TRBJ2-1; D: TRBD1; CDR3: CASRQGDNEQFF; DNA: TGCGCCAGCAGACAGGGGGACAATGAGCAGTTCTTC
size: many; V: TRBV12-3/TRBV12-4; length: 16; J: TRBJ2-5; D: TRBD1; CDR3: CASSLTAGGPQETQYF; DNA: TGTGCCAGCAGTTTAACGGCAGGGGGCCCACAAGAGACCCAGTACTTC